The rows below give T cell receptor beta chains drawn from one sample of a study of blood T cell repertoires in COVID-19. The protocol was immunoSEQ multiplex PCR, while the TCRdb copy is restricted to in-frame clones and leaves out a portion. In the table there are roughly 250,000 clones, roughly nine tenths of which are singletons. Sequencing input: peripheral blood. The receptor set was obtained from a woman aged 25 to 39 with COVID-19, enrolled during active disease. CDR3s include the opening cysteine and the closing phenylalanine or tryptophan. D genes are given only for firm matches. Size is omitted from some rows. Given values are once, few, many or a class for expanded clones.

D	V	J	size	DNA	CDR3
TRBD1	TRBV2	TRBJ2-2	once	TGTGCCAGCAGGGGGAACAGGGGGCAAGGCGGGGAGCTGTTTTTT	CASRGNRGQGGELFF
TRBD2	TRBV2	TRBJ2-5	.	TGTGCCAGCATGGGGGGAGGGATAGAGACCCAGTACTTC	CASMGGGIETQYF
.	TRBV5-6	TRBJ1-6	few	TGTGCCAGCAGCTTGGGCGCTCAGGCCCTTAATTCACCCCTCCACTTT	CASSLGAQALNSPLHF
.	TRBV2	TRBJ1-5	.	TGTGCCAGCAGTGTCTCTAAGGGAGGTCAGCCCCAGCATTTT	CASSVSKGGQPQHF
.	TRBV2	TRBJ1-5	.	TGTGCCAGCAAAGGGGGTCCCGGGCAAAGTCAGCCCCAGCATTTT	CASKGGPGQSQPQHF
.	TRBV7-9	TRBJ2-7	.	TGTGCCAGCAGCTTAAGAGATCTCTCCTACGAGCAGTACTTC	CASSLRDLSYEQYF
TRBD1	TRBV11-3	TRBJ2-2	.	TGTGCCAGCAGCACCCGACAGGGGGCGGCCGGGGAGCTGTTTTTT	CASSTRQGAAGELFF
.	TRBV7-2	TRBJ1-3	.	TGTGCCAGCAGCCTGACGCAGGCTGGAAACACCATATATTTT	CASSLTQAGNTIYF
TRBD1	TRBV27	TRBJ1-2	.	TGTGCCAGCAGTCTCCTGGGGCAGGGGGCTGATGGCTACACCTTC	CASSLLGQGADGYTF
TRBD2	TRBV4-1	TRBJ2-4	.	TGCGCCAGCAGCCAAGATTCAGGACTAGCGTTGTCTGGGGAAAACATTCAGTACTTC	CASSQDSGLALSGENIQYF
TRBD2	TRBV12-5	TRBJ2-1	.	TGTGCTAGTGCCAATCTAGCGGGCTCCTACAATGAGCAGTTCTTC	CASANLAGSYNEQFF
TRBD2	TRBV4-2	TRBJ2-5	.	TGTGCCAGCAGCCCGTTGACTAGCGGGGGGAGGGAGACCCAGTACTTC	CASSPLTSGGRETQYF